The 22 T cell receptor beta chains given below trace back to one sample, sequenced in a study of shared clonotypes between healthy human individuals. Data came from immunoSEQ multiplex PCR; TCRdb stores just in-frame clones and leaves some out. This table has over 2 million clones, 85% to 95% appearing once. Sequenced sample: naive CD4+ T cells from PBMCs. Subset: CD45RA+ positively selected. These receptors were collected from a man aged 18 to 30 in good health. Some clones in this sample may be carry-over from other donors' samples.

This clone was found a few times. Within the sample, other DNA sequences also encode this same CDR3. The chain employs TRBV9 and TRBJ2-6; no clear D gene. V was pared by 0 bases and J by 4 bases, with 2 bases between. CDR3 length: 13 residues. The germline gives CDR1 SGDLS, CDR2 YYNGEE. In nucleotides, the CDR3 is TGTGCCAGCAGCGTAGCCGGGGCCAACGTCCTGACTTTC. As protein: CASSVAGANVLTF.

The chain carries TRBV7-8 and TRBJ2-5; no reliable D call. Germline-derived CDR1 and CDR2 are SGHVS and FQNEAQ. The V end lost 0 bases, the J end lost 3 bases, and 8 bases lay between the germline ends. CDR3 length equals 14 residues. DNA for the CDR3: TGTGCCAGCAGCTTAGCGGAAACTAAAGAGACCCAGTACTTC. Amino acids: CASSLAETKETQYF.

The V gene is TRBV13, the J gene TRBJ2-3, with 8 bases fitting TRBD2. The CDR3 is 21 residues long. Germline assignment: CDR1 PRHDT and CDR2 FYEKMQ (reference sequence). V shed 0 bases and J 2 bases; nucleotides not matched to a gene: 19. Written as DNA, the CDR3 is TGTGCCAGCAGCTTAGGCCGGGGCGGGAGGATCCGCCATACCCCCACAGATACGCAGTATTTT. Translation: CASSLGRGGRIRHTPTDTQYF.

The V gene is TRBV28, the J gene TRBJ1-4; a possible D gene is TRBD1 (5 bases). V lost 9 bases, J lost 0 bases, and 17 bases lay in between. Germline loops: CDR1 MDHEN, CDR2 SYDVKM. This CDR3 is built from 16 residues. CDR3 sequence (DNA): TGTGCCAGTTATTGGGGATTGGGGGCAACTAATGAAAAACTGTTTTTT. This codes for CASYWGLGATNEKLFF.

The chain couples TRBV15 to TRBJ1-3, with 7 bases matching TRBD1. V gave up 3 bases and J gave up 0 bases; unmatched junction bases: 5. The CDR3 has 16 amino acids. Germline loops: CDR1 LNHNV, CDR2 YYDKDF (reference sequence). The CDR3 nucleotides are TGTGCCACCAGCAGTGGACAGGTAGCCTCTGGAAACACCATATATTTT. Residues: CATSSGQVASGNTIYF.

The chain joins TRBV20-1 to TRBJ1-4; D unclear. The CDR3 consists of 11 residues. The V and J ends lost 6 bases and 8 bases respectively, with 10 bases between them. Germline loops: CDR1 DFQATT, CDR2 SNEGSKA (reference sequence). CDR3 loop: CSAEDNEKLFF. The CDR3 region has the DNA TGCAGTGCCGAGGATAACGAAAAACTGTTTTTT.

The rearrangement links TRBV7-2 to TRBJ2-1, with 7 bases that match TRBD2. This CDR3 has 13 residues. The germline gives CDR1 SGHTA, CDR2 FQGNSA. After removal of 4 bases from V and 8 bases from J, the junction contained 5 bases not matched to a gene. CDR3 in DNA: TGTGCCAGCAGCTCGTGGACTAGATATGAGCAGTTCTTC. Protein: CASSSWTRYEQFF. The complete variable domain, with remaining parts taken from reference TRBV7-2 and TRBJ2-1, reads GAGVSQSPSNKVTEKGKDVELRCDPISGHTALYWYRQSLGQGLEFLIYFQGNSAPDKSGLPSDRFSAERTGGSVSTLTIQRTQQEDSAVYLCASSSWTRYEQFFGPGTRLTVL.

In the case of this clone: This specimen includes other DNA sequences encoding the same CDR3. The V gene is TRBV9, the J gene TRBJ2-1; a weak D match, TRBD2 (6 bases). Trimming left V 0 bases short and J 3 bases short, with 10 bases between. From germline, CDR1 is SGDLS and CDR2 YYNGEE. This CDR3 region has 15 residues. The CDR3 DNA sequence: TGTGCCAGCAGCGTAGAGGCGGGAAGCTACAATGAGCAGTTCTTC. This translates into CASSVEAGSYNEQFF.

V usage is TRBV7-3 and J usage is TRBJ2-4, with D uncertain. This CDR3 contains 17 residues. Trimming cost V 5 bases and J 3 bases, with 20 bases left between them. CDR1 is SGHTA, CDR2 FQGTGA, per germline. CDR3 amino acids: CASSPMNPIIVKNIQYF. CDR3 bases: TGTGCCAGCAGCCCTATGAACCCAATAATCGTCAAAAACATTCAGTACTTC.

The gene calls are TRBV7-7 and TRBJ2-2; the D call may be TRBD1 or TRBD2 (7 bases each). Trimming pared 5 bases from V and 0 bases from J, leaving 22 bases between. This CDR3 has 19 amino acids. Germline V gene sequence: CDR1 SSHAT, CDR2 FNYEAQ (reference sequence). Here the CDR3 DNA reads TGTGCCAGCAGCCGCCTATCAGGGGGGCTAGCGGCGAACACCGGGGAGCTGTTTTTT. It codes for CASSRLSGGLAANTGELFF.

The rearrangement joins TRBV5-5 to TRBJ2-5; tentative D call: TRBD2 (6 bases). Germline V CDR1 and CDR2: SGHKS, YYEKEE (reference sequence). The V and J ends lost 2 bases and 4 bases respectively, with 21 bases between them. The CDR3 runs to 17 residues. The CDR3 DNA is TGTGCCAGCAGCTTTTTCAATGGCGGGATAAGGCGAGAGACCCAGTACTTC. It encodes CASSFFNGGIRRETQYF.

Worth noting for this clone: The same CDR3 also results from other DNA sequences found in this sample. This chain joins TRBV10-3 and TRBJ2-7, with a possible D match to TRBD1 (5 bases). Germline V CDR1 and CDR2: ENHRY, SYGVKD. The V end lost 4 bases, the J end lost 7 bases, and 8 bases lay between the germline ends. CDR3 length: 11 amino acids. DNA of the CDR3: TGTGCCATCAGTGTCTCAGGGGAGCAGTACTTC. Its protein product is CAISVSGEQYF.

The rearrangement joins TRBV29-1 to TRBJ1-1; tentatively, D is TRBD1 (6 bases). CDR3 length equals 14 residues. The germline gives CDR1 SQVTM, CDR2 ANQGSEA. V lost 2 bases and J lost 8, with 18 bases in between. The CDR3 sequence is CSVELGGPGTEAFF. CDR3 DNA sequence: TGCAGCGTTGAATTGGGGGGGCCGGGGACAGAAGCTTTCTTT.

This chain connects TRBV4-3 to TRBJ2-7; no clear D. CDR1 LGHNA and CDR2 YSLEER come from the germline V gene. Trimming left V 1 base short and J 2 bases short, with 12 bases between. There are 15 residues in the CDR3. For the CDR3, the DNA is TGCGCCAGCAGCCAAGGGCCTGCCAGCGCCTACGAGCAGTACTTC. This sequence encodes CASSQGPASAYEQYF.

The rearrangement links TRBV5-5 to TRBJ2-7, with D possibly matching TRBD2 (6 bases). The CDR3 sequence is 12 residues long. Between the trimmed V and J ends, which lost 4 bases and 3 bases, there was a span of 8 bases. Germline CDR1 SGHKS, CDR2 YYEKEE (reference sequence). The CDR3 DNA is TGTGCCAGCAGCCCGACTAGCTACGAGCAGTACTTC. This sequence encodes CASSPTSYEQYF.

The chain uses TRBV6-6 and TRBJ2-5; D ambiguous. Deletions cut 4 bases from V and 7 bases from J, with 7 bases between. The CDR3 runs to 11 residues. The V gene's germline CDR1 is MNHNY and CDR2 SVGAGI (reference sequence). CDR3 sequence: CASSSLGTQYF. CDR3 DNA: TGTGCCAGCAGTTCCCTCGGGACCCAGTACTTC.

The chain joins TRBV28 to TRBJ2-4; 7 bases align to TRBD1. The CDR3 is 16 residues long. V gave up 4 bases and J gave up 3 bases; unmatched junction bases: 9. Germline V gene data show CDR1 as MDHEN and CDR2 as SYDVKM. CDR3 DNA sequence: TGTGCCAGCAGTTATGGACAGGCTCGTCTCAAAAACATTCAGTACTTC. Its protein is CASSYGQARLKNIQYF.

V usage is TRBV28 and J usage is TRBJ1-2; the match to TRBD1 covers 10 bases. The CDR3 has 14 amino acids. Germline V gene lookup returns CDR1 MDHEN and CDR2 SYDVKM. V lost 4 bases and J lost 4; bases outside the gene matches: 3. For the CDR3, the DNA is TGTGCCAGCAGTTCGGGACAGGGGAGCTATGGCTACACCTTC. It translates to CASSSGQGSYGYTF.

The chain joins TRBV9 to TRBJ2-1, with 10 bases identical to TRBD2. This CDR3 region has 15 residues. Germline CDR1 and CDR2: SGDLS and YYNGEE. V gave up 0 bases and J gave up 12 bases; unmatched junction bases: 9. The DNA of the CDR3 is TGTGCCAGCAGCGTAGCATCTAGCGGGAGTGGTTCGCAGTTCTTC. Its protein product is CASSVASSGSGSQFF.

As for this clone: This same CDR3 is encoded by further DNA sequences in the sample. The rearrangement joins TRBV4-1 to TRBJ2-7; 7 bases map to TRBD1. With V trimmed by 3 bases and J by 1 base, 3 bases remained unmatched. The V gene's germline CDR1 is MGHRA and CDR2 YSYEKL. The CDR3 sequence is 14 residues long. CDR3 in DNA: TGCGCCAGCAGCCATCAGACAGGGTCCTACGAGCAGTACTTC. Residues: CASSHQTGSYEQYF.

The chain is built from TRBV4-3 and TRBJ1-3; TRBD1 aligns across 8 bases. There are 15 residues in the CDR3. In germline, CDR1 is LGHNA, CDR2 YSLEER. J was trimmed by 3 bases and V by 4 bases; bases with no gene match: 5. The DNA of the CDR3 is TGCGCCAGCAGCCGCGGACAGGGTGGTGGAAACACCATATATTTT. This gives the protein CASSRGQGGGNTIYF.

In nucleotides, the CDR3 is TGCAGCGTTGTCACAGGGGCAACTAATGAAAAACTGTTTTTT. Amino acid sequence: CSVVTGATNEKLFF. This chain joins TRBV29-1 and TRBJ1-4, with 7 bases that match TRBD1. Trimming at V came to 4 bases and at J to 0 bases, leaving 2 bases not matched to a gene. The germline V gene has CDR1 SQVTM and CDR2 ANQGSEA. The CDR3 consists of 14 residues.